This entry describes one T cell receptor (beta chain). Its target is unknown. The CDR3 is 15 amino acids. V gave up 2 bases and J gave up 7 bases; unmatched junction bases: 8. Germline loops: CDR1 SGDLS, CDR2 YYNGEE. Libraries were prepared by immunoSEQ multiplex PCR; TCRdb keeps only in-frame clonotypes and omits some of them. The data show roughly 69,000 clones, with approximately 86% seen just once and 2% to 2.5% held by the top ten. This entry comes from a study of a mutant IDH1 vaccine in newly diagnosed glioma. Background on the study: Vaccine administration was initiated 4-6 weeks following radiotherapy alone, or with temozolomide cycles.

Time point noted: week 35, safety follow-up. Every vaccination contained 300 ug of the mutant IDH1 20-mer peptide and was paired with topical imiquimod. Every donor had a new WHO grade 3 or 4 astrocytoma that was IDH1-mutant, with loss of nuclear ATRX. The sequence was obtained from a man aged 30 to 39 with glioma. This sequence joins TRBV9 and TRBJ2-1; the match to TRBD1 covers 8 bases. The material was PBMCs, obtained from a glioma patient whose treatment included an IDH1 peptide vaccine. This CDR3 reads CASSVGQGGENEQFF. CDR3 nucleotides: TGTGCCAGCAGCGTCGGACAGGGTGGTGAAAATGAGCAGTTCTTC.